This T cell receptor (beta chain) was documented in a study of cytomegalovirus exposure and HLA in healthy donors. Germline CDR1 reads SGHTA; CDR2 reads FQGTGA. The V gene lost 1 base and the J gene lost 1 base, with 6 bases spanning the gap. The CDR3 runs to 14 residues. Use of 60 Vbeta and 13 Jbeta primers characterized the PCR. Repertoires were generated with immunoSEQ multiplex PCR, while TCRdb's copy carries only in-frame clones and drops some. Altogether 100,000 or so clones are present, about 85% being singletons, with the ten largest covering approximately 3.9%. This chain connects TRBV7-3 to TRBJ2-3; TRBD2 might be the D (6 bases). The specimen sequenced was PBMCs. The sequence was obtained from a young man in good health and CMV-seronegative. CDR3 sequence reads: CASSLSGGTDTQYF. Written as DNA, the CDR3 is TGTGCCAGCAGCTTAAGCGGGGGCACAGATACGCAGTATTTT.